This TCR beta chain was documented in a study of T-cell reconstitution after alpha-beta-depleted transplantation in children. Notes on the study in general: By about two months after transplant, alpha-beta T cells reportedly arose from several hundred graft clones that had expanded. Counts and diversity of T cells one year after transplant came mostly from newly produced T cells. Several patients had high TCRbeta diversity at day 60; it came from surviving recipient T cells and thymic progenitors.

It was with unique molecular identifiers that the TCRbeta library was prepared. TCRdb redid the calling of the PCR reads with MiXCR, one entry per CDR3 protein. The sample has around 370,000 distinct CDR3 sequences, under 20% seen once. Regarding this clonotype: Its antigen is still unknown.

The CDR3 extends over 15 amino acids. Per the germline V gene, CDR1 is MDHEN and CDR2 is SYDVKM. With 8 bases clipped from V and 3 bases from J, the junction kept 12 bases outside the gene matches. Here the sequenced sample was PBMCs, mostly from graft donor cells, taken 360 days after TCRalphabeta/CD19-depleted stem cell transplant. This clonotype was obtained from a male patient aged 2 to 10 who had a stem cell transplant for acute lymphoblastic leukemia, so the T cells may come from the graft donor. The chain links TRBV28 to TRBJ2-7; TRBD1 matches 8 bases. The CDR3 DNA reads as TGTGCCAGCCGGACAGGGAGCAATCCTGTCTACGAGCAGTACTTC. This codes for CASRTGSNPVYEQYF.